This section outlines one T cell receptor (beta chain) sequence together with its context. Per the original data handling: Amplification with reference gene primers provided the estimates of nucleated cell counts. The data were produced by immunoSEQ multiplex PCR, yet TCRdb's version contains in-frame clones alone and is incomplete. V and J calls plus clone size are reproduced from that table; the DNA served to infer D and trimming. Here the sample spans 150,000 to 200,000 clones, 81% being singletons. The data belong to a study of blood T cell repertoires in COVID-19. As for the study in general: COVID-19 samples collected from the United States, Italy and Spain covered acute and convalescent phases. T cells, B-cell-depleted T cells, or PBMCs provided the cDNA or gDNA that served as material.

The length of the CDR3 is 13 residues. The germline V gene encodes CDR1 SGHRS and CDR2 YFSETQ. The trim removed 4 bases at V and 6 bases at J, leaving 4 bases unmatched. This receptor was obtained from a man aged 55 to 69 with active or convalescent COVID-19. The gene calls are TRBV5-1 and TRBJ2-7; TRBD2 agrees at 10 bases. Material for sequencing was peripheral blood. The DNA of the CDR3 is TGCGCCAGCAGCGAGGGACTAGCGCCCGAGCAGTACTTC. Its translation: CASSEGLAPEQYF.